Below are 18 T cell receptor beta chains sequenced from a single sample in a study of T cell responses to AZD1222 COVID-19 vaccine. Here immunoSEQ multiplex PCR was the method, and the copy in TCRdb shows in-frame clones only, minus some. The sample has some 87,000 clones, over 75% seen once; the top ten hold approximately 30%. The specimen was peripheral blood, collected on day 0 of AZD1222 vaccination. The receptor set was obtained from an adult in good health.

V is TRBV2 and J is TRBJ1-1, with a tentative D call TRBD1 (5 bases). The CDR3 runs 14 residues. The germline CDR1 and CDR2 sequences are SNHLY and FYNNEI. V was cut by 7 bases and J by 4 bases, with 16 bases left in between. The CDR3 bases are TGTGCCAGCATGTTCGAGGGGATAGTCACTGAAGCTTTCTTT. Protein: CASMFEGIVTEAFF.

This clone was seen a few times. Other DNA variants within this sample encode the same CDR3. The genes are TRBV7-2 and TRBJ1-1; no clear D gene. The CDR3 spans 13 residues. V dropped 1 base and J dropped 1 base, with 4 bases sitting between them. CDR1 and CDR2 (germline): SGHTA, FQGNSA. CDR3 nucleotide sequence: TGTGCCAGCAGCTTAGACAGGAACACTGAAGCTTTCTTT. Translated, it gives CASSLDRNTEAFF.

This clone was counted a single time. J is TRBJ2-1 and V is TRBV28; D remains ambiguous. The germline V gene encodes CDR1 MDHEN and CDR2 SYDVKM. The CDR3 extends over 15 amino acids. Deletions cut 5 bases from V and 5 bases from J, with 16 bases between. The CDR3 loop reads CASSLLRYSNNEQFF. CDR3 nucleotide sequence: TGTGCCAGCAGTCTCTTGCGTTACAGTAACAATGAGCAGTTCTTC.

The chain couples TRBV4-2 to TRBJ1-4; 8 positions match TRBD1. From germline, CDR1 is LGHNA and CDR2 YNFKEQ. The CDR3 spans 15 residues. V shed 3 bases, J shed 5 bases, and the junction held 5 bases outside the gene matches. CDR3: CASSQLTGANEKLFF. The CDR3 DNA reads as TGTGCCAGCAGCCAGTTGACAGGGGCGAATGAAAAACTGTTTTTT.

The chain has TRBV30 and TRBJ2-2, with no clear D. The ends were cut back, 3 bases at V and 7 bases at J, with 6 bases in the middle. This CDR3 has 11 residues. CDR1 GTSNPN and CDR2 SVGIG come from the germline V gene (reference sequence). CDR3 region: CAWRSRGELFF. Here the CDR3 DNA reads TGTGCCTGGAGATCGCGCGGGGAGCTGTTTTTT.

V and J are TRBV29-1 and TRBJ1-1; D is uncertain. Germline CDR1 SQVTM, CDR2 ANQGSEA. V was shortened by 5 bases and J by 0 bases, with 10 bases between the two germline ends. This CDR3 is 13 amino acids long. This CDR3 reads CSVKFRLNTEAFF. The CDR3 nucleotides are TGCAGCGTTAAATTTAGGTTGAACACTGAAGCTTTCTTT.

CDR3 loop: CASSLGQRDEQYF. The DNA for the CDR3 is TGTGCCAGCAGCTTGGGACAGCGGGACGAGCAGTACTTC. V usage is TRBV7-3 and J usage is TRBJ2-7; weak D call: TRBD1 (7 bases). The germline V and J ends were trimmed by 3 bases and 5 bases, with 11 bases remaining between them. The CDR3 runs 13 residues. Germline values: CDR1 SGHTA, CDR2 FQGTGA.

The chain joins TRBV12-2 to TRBJ2-1; the table gives TRBD2 as D, unverified against the DNA. TRBV12-2 is described as a pseudogene. This CDR3 is built from 20 residues. The CDR3 DNA reads as TGTGCAAGTCGCTTAGTCGCACCGGGACTACCAGAAGAGGGTTACAATGAGCAGTTCTTC. It codes for CASRLVAPGLPEEGYNEQFF.

The J gene is TRBJ2-2, the V gene TRBV21-1; the D call TRBD2 from the table was never checked on the DNA. TRBV21-1 corresponds to a pseudogene. CDR3 length equals 17 residues. The CDR3 nucleotides read TGTGCCAGCAGCAAAGGGGTGGCGGGAGGGCGAAACGGGGAGCTGTTTTTT. It specifies CASSKGVAGGRNGELFF.

The CDR3: CATSDHGGLARPYEQYF. The CDR3 nucleotides are TGTGCCACCAGTGATCACGGGGGACTAGCGAGGCCCTACGAGCAGTACTTC. This sequence joins TRBV24-1 and TRBJ2-7; TRBD2 matches 10 bases. The ends lost 3 bases at V and 2 bases at J; junction bases unmatched: 9. Germline-derived CDR1 and CDR2 are KGHDR and SFDVKD. The CDR3 has 17 residues.

The J gene is TRBJ1-3, the V gene TRBV13; D is unclear. With 1 base removed from V and 5 bases from J, the gap between germline ends came to 3 bases. CDR3 length: 12 residues. Germline V gene data show CDR1 as PRHDT and CDR2 as FYEKMQ (reference sequence). The CDR3 protein is CASSLDRNTIYF. The CDR3 DNA reads as TGTGCCAGCAGCTTAGATCGAAACACCATATATTTT.

This CDR3 is CASSLRTGRNTGELFF. CDR3 bases: TGTGCCAGCAGTTTAAGAACAGGACGGAACACCGGGGAGCTGTTTTTT. The gene calls are TRBV27 and TRBJ2-2, with a tentative D call TRBD1 (5 bases). The V and J ends lost 2 bases and 1 base respectively, with 11 bases between them. This CDR3 has 16 residues. Germline V gene data show CDR1 as MNHEY and CDR2 as SMNVEV (reference sequence).

The V call is TRBV5-4, the J call TRBJ2-7; 13 nucleotides agree with TRBD2. Germline trimming cut 3 bases from V and 5 bases from J; bases unmatched to any gene: 11. This CDR3 is 17 amino acids long. CDR1 and CDR2 from the germline V gene are SGHNT and YYREEE (reference sequence). The CDR3 sequence: CASSSLLGLAGRDEQYF. The CDR3 nucleotides read TGTGCCAGCAGCTCCTTGTTGGGACTAGCGGGAAGGGACGAGCAGTACTTC.

This clone has only a few counts. The genes are TRBV7-8 and TRBJ2-7, with 9 bases fitting TRBD1. Germline V lookup: CDR1 SGHVS, CDR2 FQNEAQ. V was clipped by 5 bases and J by 4 bases; unmatched bases: 6. The CDR3 runs to 14 residues. CDR3 region: CASSADRGLYEQYF. The DNA for the CDR3 is TGTGCCAGCAGCGCGGACAGGGGCCTATACGAGCAGTACTTC.

V gene TRBV27 combines with J gene TRBJ2-3, with D perhaps TRBD1 or TRBD2 (5 bases each). The V and J ends lost 8 bases and 2 bases respectively, with 11 bases between them. CDR1 MNHEY and CDR2 SMNVEV come from the germline V gene (reference sequence). The CDR3 has 13 amino acids. CDR3 sequence (DNA): TGTGCCAGCCGGGACGGAAACACAGATACGCAGTATTTT. As protein: CASRDGNTDTQYF.

The gene calls are TRBV19 and TRBJ1-5; D ambiguous. V lost 7 bases and J 0 bases, leaving 10 bases between the germline ends. This CDR3 has 14 residues. Germline lookup yields CDR1 LNHDA and CDR2 SQIVND (reference sequence). For the CDR3, the DNA is TGTGCCAGTACCAGATTATATAGCAATCAGCCCCAGCATTTT. Translating it yields CASTRLYSNQPQHF. Drawing the rest from reference TRBV19 and TRBJ1-5, the complete variable domain is DGGITQSPKYLFRKEGQNVTLSCEQNLNHDAMYWYRQDPGQGLRLIYYSQIVNDFQKGDIAEGYSVSREKKESFPLTVTSAQKNPTAFYLCASTRLYSNQPQHFGDGTRLSIL.

The chain joins TRBV6-4 to TRBJ1-1; D remains unclear. CDR1 and CDR2 from the germline V gene are MRHNA and SNTAGT. Trimming left V 1 base short and J 11 bases short, with 8 bases between. The CDR3 sequence is 11 residues long. The CDR3 region has the DNA TGTGCCAGCAGTGACTTTAATAGGGCTTTCTTT. Protein sequence: CASSDFNRAFF.

The chain is built from TRBV28 and TRBJ2-1, with a tentative D call TRBD1 (5 bases). The CDR3 has 17 residues. The V gene's germline CDR1 is MDHEN and CDR2 SYDVKM. V lost 6 bases, J lost 4 bases, and 22 bases lay in between. In DNA form, the CDR3 reads TGTGCCAGCAGGGGGCAGGTGGAAGACTGGCTGTACAATGAGCAGTTCTTC. Translation gives CASRGQVEDWLYNEQFF.